This TCR beta chain appears in the sequencing data of a study of shared clonotypes between healthy human individuals (dated by TCRdb to about 2020). For the study in its entirety: A few men and a couple of women, aged 18 to 49 years, made up the cohort. Per donor, three plates each were used for CD4 naive and CD4 memory, two for CD8 naive, and one for CD8 memory. Blood TCR repertoires of roughly five healthy adults were deeply sequenced to estimate repertoire size and the extent of clonotype sharing between individuals. To increase sequencing depth and limit assay-specific biases, different laboratories used diverse techniques to prepare libraries and sequence TCR repertoires. Per donor, leukapheresis produced somewhere between about 0.94 and 10 billion PBMCs. Study-level results and caveats: Naive subsets generally had larger estimated clonotype richness than memory subsets did. Pairwise subsampling led to the expectation that sequencing depth would affect the degree of clonotype sharing among donors. Sampling was restricted to blood, and TCR repertoires in tissue are likely to differ from TCR repertoires in blood. Because the study included only a small number of donors, the genetic and exposure-history diversity represented was limited. Even with the large sequencing depth, rarefaction of the sorted-subset datasets indicated that sequencing was incomplete. Across four donors, roughly 5% of naive CD4, roughly 3.4% of naive CD8, approximately 2.5% of memory CD4, and under 0.45% of memory CD8 clonotypes were shared. Clonotypes shared by all four sorted-subset donors showed higher generation probabilities than non-shared clonotypes.

This clone was seen only a few times. No antigen is known for it. No base-level quality is on record; no much larger clone is a single base apart. Using the deep immunoSEQ assay, TCR CDR3 regions were amplified from genomic DNA by multiplex PCR. Genomic DNA extracted from each cell subset was distributed evenly over all wells of several immunoSEQ 96-well plates, and each plate served as one replicate. For sorted subsets, each replicate PCR was loaded with roughly 0.2 ug genomic DNA, equivalent to approximately 33,000 T cell genomes. Purified libraries were measured with a Qubit 3.0 fluorometer, size-checked on a Bioanalyzer 2100, and measured again with the KAPA Library Quantification kit. Every immunoSEQ 96-well plate was sequenced on a separate single-read 150-cycle Illumina NextSeq 550 flow cell. Processing in the source paper ran as follows. Because only junctional sequences without quality scores were contained in the immunoSEQ output, filtering matching that applied to full-length reads could not be performed. Sequences were annotated with PyIR, a Python wrapper for IgBLAST v1.9, using IMGT germline references to assign V/J genes and CDR3. Reads with weak V/J assignments (E-value above 1e-6), missing CDR3, stop codons, out-of-frame junctions, or ambiguous translated residues were removed. V3J clonotypes were defined by identical inferred V gene, J gene, and CDR3 amino acid sequence. Percentage overlap between repertoires was computed as shared unique clonotypes divided by the size of the smaller repertoire. Three approaches were used to assess repertoire richness: RTK rarefaction, the Chao1 estimator, and Recon v2.1 estimates of unobserved clonotypes. Generation probabilities for all TCRbeta clonotypes obtained by the gDNA method from several donors were computed using OLGA. TCRdb limited this immuneACCESS table to in-frame rearrangements with V and J called. A share of clones is missing; checked studies link under half to unresolved V genes, and the rest is unexplained. D and trimming were read from the DNA, whereas the V and J calls and clone size are those reported in that table. Here the sample has about 2,100,000 clones; more than 85% occur a single time. The top ten hold under 2% of the sample.

CD8 naive samples consisted of CD45RO-negative cells that were positively selected for CCR7, yielding a CD45RA+CCR7+ population without TemRA cells. The donors were healthy, HIV-negative adults who had no recently reported acute infections or vaccinations. All donors were Caucasian adults living in Nashville, Tennessee, USA. After blood collection by leukapheresis, PBMCs were isolated using Ficoll-Histopaque density gradient centrifugation and then cryopreserved in the vapor phase of liquid nitrogen. Analytical flow cytometry was used to check the purity and quantity of every magnetically sorted T cell population. Genomic DNA was isolated from each sorted fraction and quantified by UV absorbance on a Nanodrop 2000c. The junction shows trimming of 1 base on V and 1 base on J, plus 7 bases between the germline ends. CDR1 and CDR2, looked up from the germline V gene, are ENHRY and SYGVKD. The cysteine opens and the phenylalanine closes a CDR3 of 14 amino acids. The retained sequence is limited to the CDR3, 42 bases, with the frame set at the first base.

This sequence was found in a man younger than 30 in good health. Some clones in this sample may be carry-over from other donors' samples. The sequencing input was naive CD8+ T cells from PBMCs. The cell subset or site label here, explained by the study, means: CD45RA+CCR7+. The rearranged segments are TRBV10-3 and TRBJ1-1; the D gene is possibly TRBD1, with 5 bases matching. The CDR3 sequence is CAISEWDENTEAFF. The nucleotide sequence is given as TGTGCCATCAGTGAGTGGGACGAGAACACTGAAGCTTTCTTT.